This TCR beta chain comes out of a study of somatic mutations in cytotoxic T cells in rheumatoid arthritis. Study background: Flow sorting of some V beta antibody-stained T cells reached nearly 100% purity, with V beta1+ cells also TCRB-sequenced. Study-wide points: Antigen specificity of the expanded CD8+ clones was not determined. CD8+ T cells showed clonality that did not differ significantly between patients with rheumatoid arthritis and age-matched healthy controls. For about an eighth of the 65 patients, a single CD8+ clone accounted for more than 20% of CD8+ cells.

This table comes from immunoSEQ multiplex PCR, and its TCRdb copy is limited to in-frame clones, with some not included. The sample includes more than 35,000 clones, approximately 80% of them seen just once. The CDR3 is made up of 17 amino acids. The V gene end was trimmed by 8 bases and the J gene end by 0 bases; junction bases not matched to a gene: 13. CDR1 is MDHEN, CDR2 SYDVKM, per germline. In regard to this clone: As yet, its antigen is unknown.

Sequenced: CD8+ T cells sorted from blood. V and J are TRBV28 and TRBJ2-1, with 7 bases identical to TRBD2. The TCR sequence derives from a man aged 40-49 years in good health. The DNA for the CDR3 is TGTGCCAGCCAGATCGGGGCTAGCGGTAGCTCCTACAATGAGCAGTTCTTC. Encoded protein: CASQIGASGSSYNEQFF.